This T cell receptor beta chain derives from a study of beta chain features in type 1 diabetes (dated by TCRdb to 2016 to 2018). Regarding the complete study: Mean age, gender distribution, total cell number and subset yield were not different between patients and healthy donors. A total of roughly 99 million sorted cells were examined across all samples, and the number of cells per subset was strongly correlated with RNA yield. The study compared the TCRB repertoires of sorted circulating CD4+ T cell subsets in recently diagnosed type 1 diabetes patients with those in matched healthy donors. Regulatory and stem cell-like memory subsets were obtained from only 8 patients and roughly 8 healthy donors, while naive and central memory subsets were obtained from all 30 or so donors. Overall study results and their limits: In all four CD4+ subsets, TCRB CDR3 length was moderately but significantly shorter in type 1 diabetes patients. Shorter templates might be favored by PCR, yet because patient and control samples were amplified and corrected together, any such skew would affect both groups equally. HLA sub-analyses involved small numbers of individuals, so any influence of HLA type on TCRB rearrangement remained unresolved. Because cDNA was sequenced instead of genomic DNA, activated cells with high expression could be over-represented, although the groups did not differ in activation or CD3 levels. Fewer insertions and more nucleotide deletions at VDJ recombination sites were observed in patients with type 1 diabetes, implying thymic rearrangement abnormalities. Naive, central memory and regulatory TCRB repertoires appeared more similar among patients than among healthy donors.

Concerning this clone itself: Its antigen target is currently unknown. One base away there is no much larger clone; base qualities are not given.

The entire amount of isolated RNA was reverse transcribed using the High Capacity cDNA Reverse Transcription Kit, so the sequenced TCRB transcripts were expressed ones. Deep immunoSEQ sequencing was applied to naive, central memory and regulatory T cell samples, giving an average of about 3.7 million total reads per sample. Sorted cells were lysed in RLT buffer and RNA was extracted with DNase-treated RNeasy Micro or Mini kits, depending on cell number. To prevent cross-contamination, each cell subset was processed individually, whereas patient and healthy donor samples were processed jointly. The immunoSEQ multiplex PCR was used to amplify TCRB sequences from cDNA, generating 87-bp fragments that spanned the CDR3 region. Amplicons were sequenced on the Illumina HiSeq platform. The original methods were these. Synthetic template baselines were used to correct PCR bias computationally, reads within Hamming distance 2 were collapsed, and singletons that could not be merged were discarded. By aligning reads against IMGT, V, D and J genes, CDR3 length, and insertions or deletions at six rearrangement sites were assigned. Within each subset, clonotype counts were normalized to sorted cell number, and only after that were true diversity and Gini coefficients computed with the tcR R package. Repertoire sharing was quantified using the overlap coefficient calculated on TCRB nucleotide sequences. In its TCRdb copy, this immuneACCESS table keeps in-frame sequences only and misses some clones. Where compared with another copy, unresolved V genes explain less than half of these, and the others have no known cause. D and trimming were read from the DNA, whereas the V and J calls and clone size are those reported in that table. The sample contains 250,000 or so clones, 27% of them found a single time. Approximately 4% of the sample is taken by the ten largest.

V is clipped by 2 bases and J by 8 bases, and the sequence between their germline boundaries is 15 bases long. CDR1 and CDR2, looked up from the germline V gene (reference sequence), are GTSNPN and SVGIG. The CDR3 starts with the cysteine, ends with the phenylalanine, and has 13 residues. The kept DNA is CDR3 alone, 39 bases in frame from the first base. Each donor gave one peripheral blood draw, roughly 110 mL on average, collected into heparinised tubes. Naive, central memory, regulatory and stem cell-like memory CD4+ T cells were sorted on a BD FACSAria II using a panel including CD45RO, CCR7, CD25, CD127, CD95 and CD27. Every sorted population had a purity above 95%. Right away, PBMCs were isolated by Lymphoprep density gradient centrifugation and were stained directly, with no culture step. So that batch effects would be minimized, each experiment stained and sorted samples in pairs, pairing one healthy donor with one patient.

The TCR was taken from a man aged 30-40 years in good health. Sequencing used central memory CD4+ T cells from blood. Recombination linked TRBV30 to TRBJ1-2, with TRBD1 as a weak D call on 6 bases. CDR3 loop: CAWSPTNRVGYTF. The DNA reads TGTGCCTGGAGTCCGACGAACAGGGTCGGCTACACCTTC.